This note documents a single TCR beta chain sequence. The V and J ends lost 3 bases and 2 bases respectively, with 26 bases between them. The CDR3 is 19 residues long. CDR1 and CDR2 from the germline V gene are LNHDA and SQIVND (reference sequence). Described treatment: 15 to 20 received Ad26.COV2.S at low or high dose, single or two shots; 5 received placebo; per-sample allocation not given. Collection of samples fell on day 63 after the first vaccine or placebo injection. The repertoire was sequenced with immunoSEQ multiplex PCR; TCRdb's copy has only in-frame clones and lacks some. The table lists 300,000 to 350,000 clones, approximately 90% of them singletons. The sample comes from a study of Ad26.COV2.S vaccination and SARS-CoV-2 variants.

The sequences come from peripheral blood, collected in a trial of Ad26.COV2.S vaccine versus placebo. The TCR was taken from a person between 18 and 59 years old who received the Ad26.COV2.S COVID-19 vaccine or a placebo. The rearrangement uses TRBV19 and TRBJ2-7, with D possibly TRBD2 on 8 matching bases. CDR3 sequence reads: CASSIQTGTRAGGPYEQYF. CDR3 DNA sequence: TGTGCCAGTAGTATTCAGACAGGGACTCGCGCGGGAGGACCCTACGAGCAGTACTTC.